The 18 T cell receptor beta chains below all came from one sample that was sequenced in a study of blood T cell repertoires in COVID-19. Assay: immunoSEQ multiplex PCR; the TCRdb copy retains only in-frame clones and omits some. Counted here are over 150,000 clones, around 82% occurring once; the ten biggest clones make up 7.5%. Material for sequencing was PBMCs or T cells enriched from blood (not recorded which). The source is a man aged 35 to 55 who had recovered from COVID-19.

The chain uses TRBV5-1 and TRBJ1-3, with D possibly matching TRBD1 (6 bases). The CDR3 covers 14 residues. CDR1 is SGHRS and CDR2 is YFSETQ in the germline V gene. Trimming removed 0 bases from V and 2 bases from J, with 6 bases in between. The CDR3 reads CASSLGGPGNTIYF. The CDR3, as DNA: TGCGCCAGCAGCTTGGGGGGGCCTGGAAACACCATATATTTT. The whole variable domain, remainder taken from reference TRBV5-1 and TRBJ1-3, is KAGVTQTPRYLIKTRGQQVTLSCSPISGHRSVSWYQQTPGQGLQFLFEYFSETQRNKGNFPGRFSGRQFSNSRSEMNVSTLELGDSALYLCASSLGGPGNTIYFGEGSWLTVV.

As concerns this clone: This CDR3 is also generated by other DNA sequences in the sample. The chain combines TRBV11-3 with TRBJ2-7; D is ambiguous. Germline-derived CDR1 and CDR2 are SGHNT and YENEEA. The CDR3 is 13 amino acids. V lost 1 base and J 3 bases, leaving 7 bases between the germline ends. CDR3 coding DNA: TGTGCCAGCAGCTTAGGAGCGATCTACGAGCAGTACTTC. Its protein product is CASSLGAIYEQYF.

This chain uses TRBV5-8 with TRBJ1-5; D not resolved. Trimming left V 0 bases short and J 3 bases short, with 7 bases between. This CDR3 has 14 amino acids. Per the germline V gene, CDR1 is SGHTS and CDR2 is YDEGEE. The chain's CDR3 is CASSLGGPNQPQHF. The CDR3, as DNA: TGTGCCAGCAGCTTGGGAGGCCCCAATCAGCCCCAGCATTTT.

The chain is built from TRBV10-3 and TRBJ2-2, with 9 bases lining up with TRBD1. Unmatched junction bases numbered 5, after V lost 5 bases and J lost 4 bases. This CDR3 comprises 15 residues. Germline CDR1 ENHRY, CDR2 SYGVKD. The CDR3 coding sequence is TGTGCCATCAGTCCGGGACAGGGAGGCACCGGGGAGCTGTTTTTT. Protein sequence: CAISPGQGGTGELFF.

The V gene is TRBV5-1, the J gene TRBJ1-1; D gene ambiguous. The ends were cut back, 4 bases at V and 0 bases at J, with 13 bases in the middle. From germline, CDR1 is SGHRS and CDR2 YFSETQ. The length of the CDR3 is 15 residues. The CDR3: CASSMDGGLNTEAFF. Here the CDR3 DNA reads TGCGCCAGCAGCATGGACGGAGGTTTGAACACTGAAGCTTTCTTT.

V is TRBV19 and J is TRBJ2-5; D gene ambiguous. CDR3 length: 12 amino acids. The ends were cut back, 2 bases at V and 4 bases at J, with 5 bases in the middle. Per the germline V gene, CDR1 is LNHDA and CDR2 is SQIVND (reference sequence). CDR3 DNA: TGTGCCAGTAGTATAAGAGGAGAGACCCAGTACTTC. This gives the protein CASSIRGETQYF.

The chain is built from TRBV6-2 or TRBV6-3 and TRBJ1-6; 8 nucleotides match TRBD1. Germline V lookup: CDR1 MNHEY, CDR2 SVGEGT. This CDR3 has 15 residues. V was clipped by 2 bases and J by 10 bases; unmatched bases: 7. Here the CDR3 DNA reads TGTGCCAGCAGTTACGTAACAGGGGGAAGATCACCCCTCCACTTT. Its protein is CASSYVTGGRSPLHF.

The chain is built from TRBV4-3 and TRBJ1-2; D might be TRBD1 (5 bases). Germline lookup yields CDR1 LGHNA and CDR2 YSLEER. There are 15 residues in the CDR3. V shed 0 bases and J shed 4 bases, with 12 bases lying between them. DNA for the CDR3: TGCGCCAGCAGCCAAGATGGAACAGGATCCTATGGCTACACCTTC. Translating gives CASSQDGTGSYGYTF.

This chain links TRBV7-9 with TRBJ1-2, with 9 bases matching TRBD1. V lost 2 bases and J lost 7; bases outside the gene matches: 14. CDR3 length: 17 amino acids. Germline loops: CDR1 SEHNR, CDR2 FQNEAQ (reference sequence). For the CDR3, the DNA is TGTGCCAGCAGCTTAACCGGACAGGGGATCAGGTCTGGTGGCTACACCTTC. Translating gives CASSLTGQGIRSGGYTF.

On this clone itself: This same CDR3 is encoded by further DNA sequences in the sample. The chain recombines TRBV6-5 with TRBJ1-1; 11 bases fit TRBD1. Per the germline V gene, CDR1 is MNHEY and CDR2 is SVGAGI. The CDR3 is made up of 14 amino acids. The trim removed 2 bases at V and 4 bases at J, leaving 0 bases unmatched. The CDR3 sequence: CASSYGTGGTEAFF. The DNA of the CDR3 is TGTGCCAGCAGTTACGGGACAGGGGGCACTGAAGCTTTCTTT.

This chain links TRBV11-1 with TRBJ2-5; 11 positions match TRBD2. This CDR3 has 16 residues. Germline V gene data show CDR1 as SGHAT and CDR2 as FQDESV (reference sequence). V lost 2 bases, J lost 2 bases, and 4 bases stayed unmatched. The CDR3 loop reads CASSLSLAGGQETQYF. In DNA, the CDR3 is TGTGCCAGCAGCTTAAGCCTAGCGGGGGGTCAAGAGACCCAGTACTTC.

The chain uses TRBV2 and TRBJ2-2; a weak D match, TRBD1 (6 bases). In germline, CDR1 is SNHLY, CDR2 FYNNEI. Trimming stripped 5 bases from V and 0 bases from J, with 10 bases between. This CDR3 has 15 residues. The CDR3 DNA reads as TGTGCCAGCAGTCAACAGGGTTCGAACACCGGGGAGCTGTTTTTT. This translates into CASSQQGSNTGELFF.

The chain links TRBV10-1 to TRBJ1-6; D is unclear. V was shortened by 8 bases and J by 7 bases, with 21 bases between the two germline ends. The CDR3 is made up of 16 amino acids. Germline V lookup: CDR1 WNHNN, CDR2 SYGVQD (reference sequence). CDR3 bases: TGCGCCAGCCACCAGCGAGTTTCCGGCGTGAATTCACCCCTCCACTTT. Translation: CASHQRVSGVNSPLHF.

This clone showed up just once. This chain links TRBV7-8 with TRBJ1-4; 7 positions match TRBD1. CDR1 and CDR2 from the germline V gene are SGHVS and FQNEAQ. The V segment lost 6 bases and the J segment 8 bases; nucleotides outside the gene matches: 12. This CDR3 region has 15 residues. CDR3 sequence (DNA): TGTGCCAGCAGAGGTTCGGAACAGGGGACGGAAAAACTGTTTTTT. It yields the protein CASRGSEQGTEKLFF.

CDR3 bases: TGTGCCACCAGTGATTCAAAAGGGAGTAGGGCGTATGGCTACACCTTC. Amino acids: CATSDSKGSRAYGYTF. The rearrangement joins TRBV24-1 to TRBJ1-2; the D is unclear. CDR3 size: 16 residues. CDR1 is KGHDR and CDR2 is SFDVKD in the germline V gene. V lost 2 bases to trimming and J lost 5 bases, with 17 bases between them.

The chain employs TRBV9 and TRBJ2-3, with TRBD2 identical over 12 bases. V was pared by 4 bases and J by 2 bases, with 5 bases of the junction left unmatched. The CDR3 covers 16 residues. Germline loops: CDR1 SGDLS, CDR2 YYNGEE. As DNA, the CDR3 is TGTGCCAGCAGCACTACTAGCGGGGGGTCCACAGATACGCAGTATTTT. It translates to CASSTTSGGSTDTQYF.

The rearrangement joins TRBV29-1 to TRBJ1-4; 9 nucleotides align to TRBD1. Trimming cost V 3 bases and J 7 bases; bases outside gene matches: 9. The length of the CDR3 is 15 residues. Germline V gene lookup returns CDR1 SQVTM and CDR2 ANQGSEA. The CDR3 sequence: CSVERQGGRGEKLFF. The CDR3 DNA reads TGCAGCGTTGAGAGACAGGGGGGGCGCGGTGAAAAACTGTTTTTT. Supplemented by reference TRBV29-1 and TRBJ1-4, the full variable domain reads SAVISQKPSRDICQRGTSLTIQCQVDSQVTMMFWYRQQPGQSLTLIATANQGSEATYESGFVIDKFPISRPNLTFSTLTVSNMSPEDSSIYLCSVERQGGRGEKLFFGSGTQLSVL.

V is TRBV11-2 and J is TRBJ2-2; D remains unclear. CDR1 is SGHAT, CDR2 FQNNGV, per germline. V lost 3 bases and J 7 bases, leaving 9 bases between the germline ends. CDR3 size: 13 residues. The CDR3 loop is CASSLTDGGELFF. Written as DNA, the CDR3 is TGTGCCAGCAGCTTGACTGATGGCGGGGAGCTGTTTTTT. Supplemented by reference TRBV11-2 and TRBJ2-2, the full variable domain reads EAGVAQSPRYKIIEKRQSVAFWCNPISGHATLYWYQQILGQGPKLLIQFQNNGVVDDSQLPKDRFSAERLKGVDSTLKIQPAKLEDSAVYLCASSLTDGGELFFGEGSRLTVL.